The T cell receptor beta chain under discussion was sequenced for a study of regulatory T cells in long-lasting Graves disease. The time point was: newly diagnosed GD, antithyroid drugs for less than 3 months. Extracted PBMC RNA gave rise to the TCR library. The CDR3 extends over 15 amino acids. The V and J ends lost 5 bases and 5 bases, in that order; junction bases with no gene match: 9. The V gene's germline CDR1 is GTSNPN and CDR2 SVGIG (reference sequence). Only a few counts were recorded for this clonotype. Both iRepertoire HTBI primers and Arm-PCR of CDR3 regions were used to build the TCR beta libraries. TCRdb called the multiplex PCR reads again in MiXCR, with one record for every CDR3 protein. The table includes 560,000 or so distinct CDR3 sequences, 15% to 20% detected once. The same data also contributed to another study, on T cells in Graves' hyperthyroidism and ophthalmopathy. From that paper: The study used the HTBI primer set for a first-round RT-PCR of the TCR CDR3.

The input for sequencing was peripheral blood mononuclear cells (PBMCs), taken at new diagnosis, from a patient treated with antithyroid drugs. The chain uses TRBV30 and TRBJ2-1; 10 nucleotides agree with TRBD2. This clonotype originated in a man aged 18 to 29 with Graves disease. The CDR3 sequence is CAWSPASGSDNEQFF. DNA of the CDR3: TGTGCCTGGTCACCCGCTAGCGGGAGTGACAATGAGCAGTTCTTC.